This record looks at one TCR beta chain sequence and its context. This receptor's antigen is unknown. Within one base of it there is no much larger clone, and no base qualities were kept. V lost 3 bases and J lost 2 bases; the stretch between them is 13 bases long. The CDR3 runs 15 amino acids, cysteine and phenylalanine included. Of the read, only the CDR3 DNA is kept; its 45 bases are in frame from base 1. CDR1 and CDR2 (SGHDN, FVKESK) derive from the germline V gene. These data are taken from a study of CD8+ T cells in alopecia areata (dated by TCRdb to 2016 to 2018). Background for the entire study: The treated patients took part in an open-label pilot trial in which moderate-to-severe alopecia areata was treated with oral tofacitinib at 5 to 10 mg twice daily. Disease severity in treated patients was measured with the SALT score, which quantifies the percentage of affected scalp surface area. Scalp tissue and sorted CD4+ and CD8+ peripheral blood T cells from patchy and totalis/universalis alopecia areata patients and from healthy controls were covered by human TCRbeta sequencing. In both human patients and the C3H/HeJ mouse model, the study applied high-throughput TCRbeta sequencing to look at T cell clonal expansion in alopecia areata. RNA came from the PAXgene miRNA kit for fixed scalp, the miRNeasy kit for PBMCs, and the RNeasy kit for mouse skin. Scalp clonality was compared among normal scalp (n=4), patchy alopecia areata scalp (n=8), and alopecia totalis/universalis scalp (n=8). Tofacitinib-treated patients had biopsies at baseline and at 4 and 24 weeks of treatment, with a later scalp biopsy in several patients. immunoSEQ multiplex PCR using 35 Vbeta forward primers and 13 Jbeta reverse primers was used to amplify TCRbeta CDR3 regions. Patients stayed on tofacitinib for 6 to 18 months and then had 6 months of follow-up off drug so that delayed response and recurrence could be assessed.

The label giving this sample's time point can be read as: less than 25 weeks on oral tofacitinib. The sample's treatment or condition label, decoded: oral pan-JAK inhibitor, 5-10 mg twice daily. Peripheral blood and lesional scalp punch biopsies were obtained from patients with alopecia areata. PBMCs were isolated by density centrifugation and stained for CD3, CD4 and CD8, and CD4+ and CD8+ T cells were sorted on a FACSAria. The library was built by means of the immunoSEQ multiplex PCR assay. RNA was extracted from all samples and reverse transcribed into cDNA as template for TCR sequencing. SuperScript III was used for first-strand cDNA synthesis, primed with a 2:1 mix of oligo-dT and random hexamers. A synthetic immune receptor repertoire was used to measure amplification bias, and any remaining bias was corrected computationally. Processing in the source paper ran as follows. Raw reads were preprocessed to remove errors, and CDR3 was defined by IMGT conventions from the conserved cysteine to phenylalanine. Clonality was calculated as 1 minus Shannon entropy normalized by log2 of the number of productive unique TCRs. Whether scalp clones were CD4 or CD8 was inferred by matching scalp TCRbeta sequences against CD4 and CD8 repertoires sorted from blood. In TCRdb, the immuneACCESS table is reduced to in-frame sequences with V and J assigned. These tables do not hold every clone; where another copy was compared, an unresolved V gene accounts for under half, and the others remain unexplained. D and trimming come from the DNA, and the V and J calls and clone size come from that table. The sample table holds approximately 210,000 clones, of which roughly 60% were seen once. The biggest ten clones account for approximately 1% of the sample.

Beyond this particular receptor, the publication reports: Resident alphabeta T cells in normal human skin are also sequenced, complicating scalp TCR repertoire analysis, unlike mouse skin dominated by gammadelta T cells. Because the treated cohort was small and included a single nonresponder, larger studies are needed to assess links between baseline CD8+ expansion and response. Scalp clonality and the number of expanded CD8+ clones among the top 100 scalp clones were significantly decreased by tofacitinib. Many expanded lesional clones were found to persist in scalp and blood during tofacitinib treatment, and relapse after treatment cessation may be partly explained by this persistence. Higher clonality and more expanded CD8+ clones were observed in lesional scalp than in normal scalp, particularly in alopecia totalis/universalis, a finding suggestive of antigenic drive. Shared TCR sequences between patients were less evident than in mice, which may be partly attributable to HLA diversity in the patient population.

The sequence is built from TRBV14 and TRBJ1-2; the D gene is perhaps TRBD1, from 5 matching bases. The starting material was CD4+ T cells sorted from blood, obtained at week 24, from a patient treated with tofacitinib. The source of this sequence is a human donor with alopecia areata. The CDR3 corresponds to CASSHLQGPNYGYTF. The sequenced DNA: TGTGCCAGCAGCCACCTCCAGGGCCCCAACTATGGCTACACCTTC.